One sample yielded the 17 T cell receptor beta chains listed below, sequenced in a study of radiotherapy plus CTLA-4 blockade in lung cancer. Using immunoSEQ multiplex PCR, the repertoire was profiled, and TCRdb retains in-frame clones only, with some absent. The sample holds 13,000 or so clones, approximately 79% seen once. Sequenced material: peripheral blood, taken from a patient treated with radiotherapy plus ipilimumab. The receptors come from a human donor with non-small cell lung cancer that progressed on radiotherapy plus ipilimumab.

The gene calls are TRBV4-1 and TRBJ1-5, with 7 bases identical to TRBD1. The CDR3 loop spans 16 amino acids. Germline V gene sequence: CDR1 MGHRA, CDR2 YSYEKL. The V gene end was trimmed by 0 bases and the J gene end by 1 base; junction bases not matched to a gene: 3. CDR3 residues: CASSQETGLSNQPQHF. Here the CDR3 DNA reads TGCGCCAGCAGCCAAGAGACAGGGCTGAGCAATCAGCCCCAGCATTTT.

The rearrangement joins TRBV7-6 to TRBJ2-5; maybe TRBD2 (6 bases). Germline V gives CDR1 SGHVS, CDR2 FNYEAQ. This CDR3 is built from 15 residues. V was trimmed by 5 bases and J by 3 bases, leaving 16 bases between them. The CDR3 nucleotides are TGTGCCAGCAGCGACGTGGGGGGACTCAAAGAGACCCAGTACTTC. This codes for CASSDVGGLKETQYF.

This clone was seen once. This chain links TRBV18 with TRBJ1-2, with D uncertain. V lost 0 bases and J 4 bases, leaving 21 bases between the germline ends. Germline V gene sequence: CDR1 KGHSH, CDR2 LQKENI. The CDR3 length is 18 residues. CDR3 in amino acids: CASSPPVLNVPRRYGYTF. The CDR3 DNA reads as TGTGCCAGCTCACCACCGGTTTTGAATGTGCCGAGGCGCTATGGCTACACCTTC.

The J gene is TRBJ1-6, the V gene TRBV2; no firm D call. Germline V gives CDR1 SNHLY, CDR2 FYNNEI. This CDR3 contains 13 residues. V gave up 3 bases and J gave up 9 bases, with 9 bases separating them. The DNA of the CDR3 is TGTGCCAGCAGTGATTCGGTCGGTTCACCCCTCCACTTT. The encoded protein is CASSDSVGSPLHF.

V usage is TRBV5-5 and J usage is TRBJ2-1, with 7 positions matching TRBD1. J gave up 6 bases and V 0 bases, and 6 bases lay outside the gene matches. The germline V gene encodes CDR1 SGHKS and CDR2 YYEKEE (reference sequence). This CDR3 is built from 15 residues. The CDR3 coding sequence is TGTGCCAGCAGCTTGGTAAGGGGGCCGATCAATGAGCAGTTCTTC. Amino acid sequence: CASSLVRGPINEQFF.

This rearrangement joins TRBV27 to TRBJ1-6; the match to TRBD1 covers 9 bases. The CDR3 has 13 amino acids. CDR1 MNHEY and CDR2 SMNVEV come from the germline V gene (reference sequence). V lost 5 bases, J lost 8 bases, and 1 base stayed unmatched. CDR3 protein: CASSRTGDSPLHF. Written as DNA, the CDR3 is TGTGCCAGCAGTAGGACAGGGGATTCACCCCTCCACTTT.

This clone was found a few times. V is TRBV10-3 and J is TRBJ2-7; 7 positions match TRBD2. V lost 3 bases to trimming and J lost 5 bases; unmatched junction nucleotides: 7. CDR3 size: 14 residues. Germline V gene sequence: CDR1 ENHRY, CDR2 SYGVKD. The CDR3 loop is CAISDLGGTNEQYF. DNA of the CDR3: TGTGCCATCAGTGACCTGGGGGGGACTAACGAGCAGTACTTC.

This clone was detected only once. V gene TRBV11-2 combines with J gene TRBJ1-2; no clear D. Germline CDR1 SGHAT, CDR2 FQNNGV. The CDR3 consists of 14 residues. V was trimmed by 2 bases and J by 4 bases, leaving 11 bases between them. In nucleotides, the CDR3 is TGTGCCAGCAGCTTAAGCGCGACGAGCTATGGCTACACCTTC. Amino acids: CASSLSATSYGYTF.

The V gene is TRBV7-2, the J gene TRBJ1-1, with D unclear. Germline V gives CDR1 SGHTA, CDR2 FQGNSA. This CDR3 is 13 amino acids long. V lost 5 bases to trimming and J lost 4 bases, with 11 bases between them. CDR3 residues: CASSLPPGTEAFF. DNA of the CDR3: TGTGCCAGCAGCCTACCCCCGGGCACTGAAGCTTTCTTT.

This clone was found a few times. The chain links TRBV27 to TRBJ2-1; 8 bases agree with TRBD2. CDR1 is MNHEY, CDR2 SMNVEV, per germline (reference sequence). Trimming at V came to 0 bases and at J to 6 bases, leaving 7 bases not matched to a gene. This CDR3 has 16 residues. CDR3 sequence reads: CASSLSLQRGSNEQFF. CDR3 bases: TGTGCCAGCAGTTTATCTCTCCAGCGGGGGTCCAATGAGCAGTTCTTC.

The V call is TRBV7-3, the J call TRBJ2-3, with a tentative D call TRBD2 (6 bases). This CDR3 is 15 amino acids long. The V end was cut by 3 bases, the J end by 6 bases, with 16 bases between. The germline CDR1 and CDR2 sequences are SGHTA and FQGTGA. CDR3: CASSLGGYSQDTQYF. CDR3 bases: TGTGCCAGCAGCTTGGGAGGCTATTCACAGGATACGCAGTATTTT.

This chain uses TRBV4-1 with TRBJ1-1; maybe TRBD1 (6 bases). Trimming shortened V by 4 bases and J by 4 bases, and 13 bases separated the two germline ends. Germline values: CDR1 MGHRA, CDR2 YSYEKL. The CDR3 length is 14 residues. In DNA, the CDR3 is TGCGCCAGCAGCCCCGAGGGGGGGTTCACTGAAGCTTTCTTT. It encodes CASSPEGGFTEAFF.

The chain recombines TRBV9 with TRBJ2-1; the match to TRBD1 covers 9 bases. Germline V gene lookup returns CDR1 SGDLS and CDR2 YYNGEE. CDR3 size: 15 residues. V dropped 3 bases and J dropped 8; count of bases not matched to a gene: 9. CDR3 DNA: TGTGCCAGCAGCGAACCGGGACAGGGTTTCCATGAGCAGTTCTTC. Its translation: CASSEPGQGFHEQFF.

V is TRBV7-2 and J is TRBJ2-3, with D unresolved. Trimming cost V 5 bases and J 10 bases, with 13 bases left between them. CDR1 and CDR2 from the germline V gene are SGHTA and FQGNSA. This CDR3 contains 12 residues. The CDR3 sequence is CASSPTSRAQYF. Written as DNA, the CDR3 is TGTGCCAGCAGCCCTACCTCCCGGGCGCAGTATTTT.

The gene calls are TRBV5-4 and TRBJ2-3, with TRBD2 matching 8 bases. Unmatched junction bases numbered 18, after V lost 4 bases and J lost 2 bases. Germline loops: CDR1 SGHNT, CDR2 YYREEE (reference sequence). The CDR3 contains 19 residues. The CDR3 DNA follows: TGTGCCAGCAGCCCGGGGACTTGGGTAACTAGCGGATACACAGATACGCAGTATTTT. Its protein is CASSPGTWVTSGYTDTQYF.

This chain joins TRBV2 and TRBJ2-7; TRBD1 is a possible D gene (6 bases). Germline values: CDR1 SNHLY, CDR2 FYNNEI. This CDR3 is built from 14 residues. V shed 6 bases and J shed 1 base, with 13 bases lying between them. This CDR3 is CASSPEQGSYEQYF. CDR3 DNA sequence: TGTGCCAGCAGCCCGGAACAGGGATCCTACGAGCAGTACTTC.

A single count supports this clone. V gene TRBV9 combines with J gene TRBJ2-3, with a possible D match to TRBD2 (7 bases). This CDR3 comprises 15 residues. V shed 4 bases and J shed 3 bases, with 15 bases lying between them. Germline V gives CDR1 SGDLS, CDR2 YYNGEE. In DNA form, the CDR3 reads TGTGCCAGCAGCCAACGGGGGGCCCCGACAGATACGCAGTATTTT. Its translation: CASSQRGAPTDTQYF.